A single sample is the source of the 29 T cell receptor beta chains below, sequenced in a study of cytomegalovirus exposure and HLA in healthy donors. In the PCR, 60 Vbeta and 13 Jbeta primers were used. Sequencing used immunoSEQ multiplex PCR; TCRdb keeps in-frame clones, though not all of them. The repertoire consists of around 100,000 clones, with over 65% occurring once and the leading ten covering approximately 5%. Sequenced input: PBMCs. The origin of the receptors is a woman in her twenties or thirties in good health and CMV-seropositive.

Here the CDR3 reads CASSSDRSNYEQYF. CDR3 nucleotides: TGTGCCAGCAGCTCGGACAGGAGTAACTACGAGCAGTACTTC. J is TRBJ2-7 and V is TRBV7-2; 7 nucleotides agree with TRBD1. Germline V gene data show CDR1 as SGHTA and CDR2 as FQGNSA. The CDR3 has 14 residues. The V gene end was trimmed by 4 bases and the J gene end by 3 bases; junction bases not matched to a gene: 6.

A few counts support this clone. V and J are TRBV7-9 and TRBJ2-7; 8 bases are shared with TRBD1. J was trimmed by 1 base and V by 5 bases; bases with no gene match: 4. The CDR3 contains 14 residues. Germline-derived CDR1 and CDR2 are SEHNR and FQNEAQ (reference sequence). Written as DNA, the CDR3 is TGTGCCAGCAGCGTGGGACAGGCGTCCTACGAGCAGTACTTC. It specifies CASSVGQASYEQYF.

V usage is TRBV30 and J usage is TRBJ2-5; weak D call: TRBD1 (6 bases). The closer fit of TRBJ2-7 to the DNA end suggests the J call may be wrong. This CDR3 has 13 residues. Germline CDR1 GTSNPN, CDR2 SVGIG (reference sequence). The CDR3 sequence: CAWSVQGSYEQYF. The CDR3 bases are TGTGCCTGGAGTGTACAGGGATCCTACGAGCAGTACTTC.

The rearrangement joins TRBV27 to TRBJ2-7; D uncertain. V was clipped by 5 bases and J by 0 bases, with 5 bases between them. The CDR3 contains 12 residues. The germline V gene encodes CDR1 MNHEY and CDR2 SMNVEV (reference sequence). DNA for the CDR3: TGTGCCAGCAGTCCAAACTCCTACGAGCAGTACTTC. Translation gives CASSPNSYEQYF.

The chain couples TRBV19 to TRBJ1-1; D unclear. The CDR3 has 14 amino acids. CDR1 is LNHDA, CDR2 SQIVND, per germline (reference sequence). V was cut by 10 bases and J by 0 bases, with 15 bases left in between. The CDR3 here is CATKESPMNTEAFF. DNA for the CDR3: TGTGCCACCAAAGAGAGTCCTATGAACACTGAAGCTTTCTTT.

The chain employs TRBV2 and TRBJ2-7; 9 nucleotides match TRBD1. Germline lookup yields CDR1 SNHLY and CDR2 FYNNEI. V was clipped by 5 bases and J by 0 bases; unmatched bases: 14. This CDR3 comprises 18 residues. The CDR3: CASSKEKGQGGNSYEQYF. The CDR3 coding sequence is TGTGCCAGCAGTAAGGAGAAGGGACAGGGTGGGAACTCCTACGAGCAGTACTTC.

The rearrangement links TRBV5-1 to TRBJ2-1, with D maybe TRBD1 (5 bases). Per the germline V gene, CDR1 is SGHRS and CDR2 is YFSETQ. The CDR3 has 12 residues. V was trimmed by 0 bases and J by 15 bases, leaving 13 bases between them. The CDR3 sequence: CASSLVQGPGFF. The CDR3 DNA reads TGCGCCAGCAGCTTGGTTCAGGGCCCAGGGTTCTTC.

The V and J genes are TRBV6-1 and TRBJ1-6; D might be TRBD1 (5 bases). Germline loops: CDR1 MNHNS, CDR2 SASEGT. Trimming took off 1 base at V and 7 bases at J, with 20 bases between the two ends. CDR3 length equals 18 residues. The CDR3 DNA is TGTGCCAGCAGTGAAGGAGTTGGGGGGAGGGGCGACAATTCACCCCTCCACTTT. Its protein is CASSEGVGGRGDNSPLHF.

This chain links TRBV5-6 with TRBJ2-7, with D perhaps TRBD1 (6 bases). From germline, CDR1 is SGHDT and CDR2 YYEEEE. This CDR3 region has 13 residues. Trimming left V 3 bases short and J 2 bases short, with 9 bases between. CDR3 in amino acids: CASSSDSPYEQYF. CDR3 bases: TGTGCCAGCAGCTCGGACAGCCCCTACGAGCAGTACTTC.

This chain joins TRBV25-1 and TRBJ2-7; unclear D gene. Trimming removed 2 bases from V and 2 bases from J, with 10 bases in between. The CDR3 has 14 residues. The V gene's germline CDR1 is MGHDK and CDR2 SYGVNS. The CDR3 DNA sequence: TGTGCCAGCAGTGAACGAGCAGGTACCTACGAGCAGTACTTC. Translated, it gives CASSERAGTYEQYF.

This clone was detected only a few times. The V and J genes are TRBV6-4 and TRBJ2-4; D perhaps matches TRBD2 (7 bases). V lost 6 bases to trimming and J lost 8 bases, with 17 bases between them. Germline loops: CDR1 MRHNA, CDR2 SNTAGT. The CDR3 covers 14 residues. CDR3 protein: CASSEGGGADIQYF. The CDR3 nucleotides are TGTGCCAGCAGCGAAGGGGGGGGCGCGGACATTCAGTACTTC.

The chain has TRBV5-1 and TRBJ2-1; 7 bases match TRBD2. CDR3 size: 14 residues. J was trimmed by 7 bases and V by 4 bases; bases with no gene match: 8. Germline CDR1 reads SGHRS; CDR2 reads YFSETQ. The CDR3 loop is CASSRWEGRNEQFF. CDR3 coding DNA: TGCGCCAGCAGCAGGTGGGAGGGCCGGAATGAGCAGTTCTTC.

The chain carries TRBV15 and TRBJ1-5, with unresolved D. Trimming stripped 0 bases from V and 6 bases from J, with 9 bases between. The length of the CDR3 is 14 residues. Germline V lookup: CDR1 LNHNV, CDR2 YYDKDF (reference sequence). The CDR3 coding sequence is TGTGCCACCAGCAGAGAAGAGGAGGGTCAGCCCCAGCATTTT. It translates to CATSREEEGQPQHF.

The rearrangement uses TRBV6-5 and TRBJ2-1; the D gene is possibly TRBD1 (6 bases). V was shortened by 6 bases and J by 3 bases, with 15 bases between the two germline ends. Germline loops: CDR1 MNHEY, CDR2 SVGAGI. The length of the CDR3 is 15 residues. CDR3 sequence reads: CASSSTGSDYNEQFF. In DNA, the CDR3 is TGTGCCAGCAGCTCTACAGGGTCTGACTACAATGAGCAGTTCTTC.

This chain connects TRBV5-1 to TRBJ2-5; D possibly corresponds to TRBD2 (6 bases). Germline CDR1 SGHRS, CDR2 YFSETQ. This CDR3 has 14 amino acids. V shed 1 base and J shed 2 bases, with 9 bases lying between them. In DNA, the CDR3 is TGCGCCAGCAGCTTGACCCGGGGGCAAGAGACCCAGTACTTC. Protein product: CASSLTRGQETQYF.

This clone has just a few counts. This chain's CDR3 is CSFRGVAYEQYF. CDR3 sequence (DNA): TGCAGCTTCCGGGGGGTCGCCTACGAGCAGTACTTC. The chain recombines TRBV29-1 with TRBJ2-7, with TRBD2 matching over 7 bases. In germline, CDR1 is SQVTM, CDR2 ANQGSEA. The CDR3 has 12 amino acids. J lost 2 bases, V lost 8 bases, and 6 bases had no gene match.

The chain links TRBV2 to TRBJ2-1; D ambiguous. There are 15 residues in the CDR3. Trimming stripped 6 bases from V and 1 base from J, with 13 bases between. Germline CDR1 is SNHLY and CDR2 is FYNNEI. The CDR3 reads CASRADTSSYNEQFF. CDR3 bases: TGTGCCAGCAGGGCCGACACATCATCCTACAATGAGCAGTTCTTC.

A word on this clone: Since the CDR3 does not end with the conserved phenylalanine or tryptophan, this likely comes from a read error. This sequence joins TRBV6-5 and TRBJ1-1; the D is unclear. The germline gives CDR1 MNHEY, CDR2 SVGAGI. V was pared by 0 bases and J by 11 bases, with 13 bases between. CDR3 length: 13 amino acids. CDR3: CASSYSQIGWAFL. Here the CDR3 DNA reads TGTGCCAGCAGTTACTCGCAAATTGGCTGGGCTTTCCTT.

V is TRBV7-9 and J is TRBJ2-7, with 9 bases aligning to TRBD2. Looked up from germline, CDR1 is SEHNR and CDR2 is FQNEAQ (reference sequence). V trimming: 3 bases; J trimming: 3 bases; junction bases outside the gene matches: 9. The CDR3 length is 16 residues. The CDR3: CASSFIAGEGLYEQYF. The CDR3 nucleotides are TGTGCCAGCAGCTTTATAGCGGGAGAAGGTCTCTACGAGCAGTACTTC. The whole variable domain, remainder taken from reference TRBV7-9 and TRBJ2-7, is DTGVSQNPRHKITKRGQNVTFRCDPISEHNRLYWYRQTLGQGPEFLTYFQNEAQLEKSRLLSDRFSAERPKGSFSTLEIQRTEQGDSAMYLCASSFIAGEGLYEQYFGPGTRLTVT.

This chain connects TRBV11-2 to TRBJ1-5; no clear D. The V gene lost 1 base and the J gene lost 3 bases, with 7 bases spanning the gap. This CDR3 has 14 amino acids. CDR1 is SGHAT and CDR2 is FQNNGV in the germline V gene. Here the CDR3 DNA reads TGTGCCAGCAGCTTAGGCGGAGACAATCAGCCCCAGCATTTT. It is translated as CASSLGGDNQPQHF. Based on the CDR3 plus reference TRBV11-2 and TRBJ1-5, the full variable domain is EAGVAQSPRYKIIEKRQSVAFWCNPISGHATLYWYQQILGQGPKLLIQFQNNGVVDDSQLPKDRFSAERLKGVDSTLKIQPAKLEDSAVYLCASSLGGDNQPQHFGDGTRLSIL.

This rearrangement joins TRBV7-9 to TRBJ2-5; 7 bases match TRBD1. Germline V gene lookup returns CDR1 SEHNR and CDR2 FQNEAQ (reference sequence). The CDR3 sequence is 14 residues long. V shed 7 bases and J 1 base; nucleotides not matched to a gene: 6. The CDR3 DNA reads TGTGCCAGCATCCCGGGACAGAGCCAAGAGACCCAGTACTTC. Translating it yields CASIPGQSQETQYF.

The chain couples TRBV7-9 to TRBJ1-3, with 9 bases fitting TRBD1. J lost 1 base, V lost 5 bases, and 12 bases had no gene match. The length of the CDR3 is 18 residues. Germline loops: CDR1 SEHNR, CDR2 FQNEAQ (reference sequence). The CDR3 is CASSSRDRDSGSGNTIYF. For the CDR3, the DNA is TGTGCCAGCAGCAGCCGGGACAGGGATTCGGGGTCTGGAAACACCATATATTTT.

V and J are TRBV27 and TRBJ2-5; possible D gene TRBD2, 5 bases. V was cut by 4 bases and J by 7 bases, with 7 bases left in between. CDR3 length equals 11 residues. Germline V gene data show CDR1 as MNHEY and CDR2 as SMNVEV (reference sequence). This CDR3 is CASSSGGTQYF. The CDR3, as DNA: TGTGCCAGCAGTTCCGGAGGGACCCAGTACTTC.

The rearrangement uses TRBV15 and TRBJ2-2; TRBD1 is a possible D gene (6 bases). This CDR3 region has 14 residues. The V and J ends lost 0 bases and 6 bases respectively, with 8 bases between them. Germline CDR1 and CDR2: LNHNV and YYDKDF (reference sequence). DNA for the CDR3: TGTGCCACCAGCAGAGATCAGGGGCCCGGGGAGCTGTTTTTT. Translation gives CATSRDQGPGELFF.

The chain links TRBV2 to TRBJ2-3; the match to TRBD2 covers 9 bases. The V segment lost 3 bases and the J segment 0 bases; nucleotides outside the gene matches: 10. Looked up from germline, CDR1 is SNHLY and CDR2 is FYNNEI. The CDR3 sequence is 18 residues long. The CDR3 here is CASSDNLAGQSSTDTQYF. In nucleotides, the CDR3 is TGTGCCAGCAGTGATAATCTAGCGGGGCAATCTAGCACAGATACGCAGTATTTT.

This chain links TRBV2 with TRBJ2-5, with 7 bases matching TRBD2. The germline V gene has CDR1 SNHLY and CDR2 FYNNEI. J gave up 3 bases and V 4 bases, and 8 bases lay outside the gene matches. CDR3 length: 15 amino acids. The CDR3 spells CASSGSPGLEETQYF. CDR3 DNA: TGTGCCAGCAGTGGAAGCCCCGGACTAGAAGAGACCCAGTACTTC.

This sequence joins TRBV6-1 and TRBJ2-5; the D gene is possibly TRBD1 (6 bases). V was pared by 4 bases and J by 7 bases, with 19 bases between. The germline gives CDR1 MNHNS, CDR2 SASEGT. The CDR3 is 15 amino acids. This CDR3 reads CASSALTGSEGTQYF. CDR3 DNA sequence: TGTGCCAGCAGTGCGCTTACAGGGTCCGAGGGGACCCAGTACTTC.

This sequence joins TRBV7-9 and TRBJ2-2; D is unclear. CDR1 is SEHNR, CDR2 FQNEAQ, per germline (reference sequence). This CDR3 contains 13 residues. V shed 6 bases and J shed 7 bases, with 12 bases lying between them. CDR3 sequence reads: CASSSPYGGELFF. CDR3 sequence (DNA): TGTGCCAGCAGTTCACCGTACGGCGGGGAGCTGTTTTTT.

This clone occurred a few times. The chain recombines TRBV2 with TRBJ1-5; TRBD1 agrees at 7 bases. The V and J ends lost 6 bases and 1 base, in that order; junction bases with no gene match: 6. This CDR3 is 15 amino acids long. CDR1 is SNHLY, CDR2 FYNNEI, per germline. The CDR3 reads CASRKGAFSNQPQHF. CDR3 in DNA: TGTGCCAGCAGAAAGGGGGCGTTCAGCAATCAGCCCCAGCATTTT.